This paragraph reports one TCR beta chain. The data are from a study of control samples from healthy donors and cancer patients. With V trimmed by 1 base and J by 8 bases, 11 bases remained unmatched. CDR1 and CDR2 (germline): LNHDA, SQIVND (reference sequence). The CDR3 is 18 amino acids. The assay was immunoSEQ multiplex PCR, and TCRdb's table has in-frame clones only and misses some. The repertoire holds around 190,000 clones, with just over 90% as singletons. The clonotype comes from a man aged 30 to 39 in good health. The chain carries TRBV19 and TRBJ2-1; 13 bases align to TRBD2. Material for sequencing was blood. CDR3 DNA sequence: TGTGCCAGTAGTATAGCGTTGGAGGGACTAGCGGGAAGGGATGAGCAGTTCTTC. It translates to CASSIALEGLAGRDEQFF.